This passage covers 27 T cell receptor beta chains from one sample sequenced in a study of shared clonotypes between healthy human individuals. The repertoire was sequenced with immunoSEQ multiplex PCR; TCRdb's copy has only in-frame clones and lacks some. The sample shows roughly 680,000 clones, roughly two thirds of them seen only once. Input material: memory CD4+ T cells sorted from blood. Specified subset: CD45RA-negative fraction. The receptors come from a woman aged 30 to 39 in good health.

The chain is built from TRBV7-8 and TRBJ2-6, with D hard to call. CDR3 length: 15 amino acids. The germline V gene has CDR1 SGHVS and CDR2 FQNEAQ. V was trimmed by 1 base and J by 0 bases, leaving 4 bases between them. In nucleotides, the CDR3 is TGTGCCAGCAGCTTAGTTCACTCTGGGGCCAACGTCCTGACTTTC. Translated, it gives CASSLVHSGANVLTF. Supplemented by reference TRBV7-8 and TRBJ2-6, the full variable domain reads GAGVSQSPRYKVAKRGQDVALRCDPISGHVSLFWYQQALGQGPEFLTYFQNEAQLDKSGLPSDRFFAERPEGSVSTLKIQRTQQEDSAVYLCASSLVHSGANVLTFGAGSRLTVL.

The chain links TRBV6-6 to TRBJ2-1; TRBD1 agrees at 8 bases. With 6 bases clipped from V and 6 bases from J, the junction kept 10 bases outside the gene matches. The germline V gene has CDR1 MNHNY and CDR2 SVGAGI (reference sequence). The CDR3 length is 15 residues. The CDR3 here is CASRDRVAGSNEQFF. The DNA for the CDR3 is TGTGCCAGCAGGGACAGGGTCGCGGGATCCAATGAGCAGTTCTTC.

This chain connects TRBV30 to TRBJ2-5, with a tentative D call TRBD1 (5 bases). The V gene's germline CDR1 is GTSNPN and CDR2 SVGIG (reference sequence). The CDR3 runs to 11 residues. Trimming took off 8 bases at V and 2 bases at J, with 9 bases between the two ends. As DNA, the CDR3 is TGTGCCCTAAGGACACAAGAGACCCAGTACTTC. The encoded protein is CALRTQETQYF.

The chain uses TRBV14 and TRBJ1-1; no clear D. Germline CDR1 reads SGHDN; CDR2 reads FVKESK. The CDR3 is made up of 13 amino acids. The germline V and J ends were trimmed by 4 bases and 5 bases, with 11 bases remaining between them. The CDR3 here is CASSLDILTEAFF. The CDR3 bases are TGTGCCAGCAGCCTCGACATTCTGACTGAAGCTTTCTTT.

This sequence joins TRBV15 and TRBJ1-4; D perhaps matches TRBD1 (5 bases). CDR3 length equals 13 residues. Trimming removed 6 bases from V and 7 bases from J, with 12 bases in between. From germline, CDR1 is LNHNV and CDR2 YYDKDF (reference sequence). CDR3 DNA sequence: TGTGCCACCAGAAGGGGATTTGGTGAAAAACTGTTTTTT. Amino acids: CATRRGFGEKLFF. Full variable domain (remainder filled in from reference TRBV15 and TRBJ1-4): DAMVIQNPRYQVTQFGKPVTLSCSQTLNHNVMYWYQQKSSQAPKLLFHYYDKDFNNEADTPDNFQSRRPNTSFCFLDIRSPGLGDTAMYLCATRRGFGEKLFFGSGTQLSVL.

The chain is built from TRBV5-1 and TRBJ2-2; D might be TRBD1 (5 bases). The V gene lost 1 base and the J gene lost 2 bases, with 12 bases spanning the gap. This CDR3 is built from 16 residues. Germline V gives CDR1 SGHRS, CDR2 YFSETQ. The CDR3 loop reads CASSLSTGPNTGELFF. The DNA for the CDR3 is TGCGCCAGCAGCTTGTCCACAGGACCCAACACCGGGGAGCTGTTTTTT. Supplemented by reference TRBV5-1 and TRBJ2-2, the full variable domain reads KAGVTQTPRYLIKTRGQQVTLSCSPISGHRSVSWYQQTPGQGLQFLFEYFSETQRNKGNFPGRFSGRQFSNSRSEMNVSTLELGDSALYLCASSLSTGPNTGELFFGEGSRLTVL.

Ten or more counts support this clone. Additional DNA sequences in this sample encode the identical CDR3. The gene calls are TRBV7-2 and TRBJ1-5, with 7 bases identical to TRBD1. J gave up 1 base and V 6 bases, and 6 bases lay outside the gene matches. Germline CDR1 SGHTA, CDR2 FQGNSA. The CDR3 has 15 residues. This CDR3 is CASSRDSLSNQPQHF. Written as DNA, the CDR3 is TGTGCCAGCAGTAGGGACAGCCTCAGCAATCAGCCCCAGCATTTT.

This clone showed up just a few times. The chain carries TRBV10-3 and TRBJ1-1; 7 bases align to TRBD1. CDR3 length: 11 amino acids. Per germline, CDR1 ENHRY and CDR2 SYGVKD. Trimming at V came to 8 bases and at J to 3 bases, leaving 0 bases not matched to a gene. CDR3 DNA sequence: TGTGCCATCGGGACAGACACTGAAGCTTTCTTT. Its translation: CAIGTDTEAFF.

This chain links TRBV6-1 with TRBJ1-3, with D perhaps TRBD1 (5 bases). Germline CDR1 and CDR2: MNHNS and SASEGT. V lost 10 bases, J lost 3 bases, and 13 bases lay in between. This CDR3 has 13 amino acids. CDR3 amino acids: CATLPDSGNTIYF. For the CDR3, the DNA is TGTGCCACCCTACCCGACAGTGGAAACACCATATATTTT.

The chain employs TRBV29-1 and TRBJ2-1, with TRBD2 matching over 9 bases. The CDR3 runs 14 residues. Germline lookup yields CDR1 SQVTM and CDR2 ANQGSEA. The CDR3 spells CTAFGGRAGDEQFF. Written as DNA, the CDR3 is TGCACAGCTTTTGGCGGGAGGGCAGGCGATGAGCAGTTCTTC.

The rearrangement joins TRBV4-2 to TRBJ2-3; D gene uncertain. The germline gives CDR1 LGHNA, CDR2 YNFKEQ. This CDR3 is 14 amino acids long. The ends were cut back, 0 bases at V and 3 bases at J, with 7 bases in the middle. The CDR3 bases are TGTGCCAGCAGCCAAGATCGCCTTACAGATACGCAGTATTTT. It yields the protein CASSQDRLTDTQYF.

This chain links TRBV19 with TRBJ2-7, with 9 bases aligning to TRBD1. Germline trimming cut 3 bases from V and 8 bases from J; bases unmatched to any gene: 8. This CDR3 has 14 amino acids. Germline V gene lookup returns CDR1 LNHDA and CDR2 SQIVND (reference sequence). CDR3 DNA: TGTGCCAGTAGTATTGGGACAGGGACTTCTCAGCAGTACTTC. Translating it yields CASSIGTGTSQQYF.

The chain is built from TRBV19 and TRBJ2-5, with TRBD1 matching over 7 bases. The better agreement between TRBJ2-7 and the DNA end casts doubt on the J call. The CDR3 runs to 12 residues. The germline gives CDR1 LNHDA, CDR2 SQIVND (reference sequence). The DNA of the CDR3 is TGTGCCACCGGGACAGCTTCCTACGAGCAGTACTTC. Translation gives CATGTASYEQYF.

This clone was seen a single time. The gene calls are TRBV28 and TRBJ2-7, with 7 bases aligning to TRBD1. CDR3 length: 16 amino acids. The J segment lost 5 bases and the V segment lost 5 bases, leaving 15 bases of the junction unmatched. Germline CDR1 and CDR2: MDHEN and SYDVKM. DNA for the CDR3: TGTGCCAGCAGTAGACGATCGATACAGGGGCGGGACGAGCAGTACTTC. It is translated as CASSRRSIQGRDEQYF. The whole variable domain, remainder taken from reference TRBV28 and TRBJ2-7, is DVKVTQSSRYLVKRTGEKVFLECVQDMDHENMFWYRQDPGLGLRLIYFSYDVKMKEKGDIPEGYSVSREKKERFSLILESASTNQTSMYLCASSRRSIQGRDEQYFGPGTRLTVT.

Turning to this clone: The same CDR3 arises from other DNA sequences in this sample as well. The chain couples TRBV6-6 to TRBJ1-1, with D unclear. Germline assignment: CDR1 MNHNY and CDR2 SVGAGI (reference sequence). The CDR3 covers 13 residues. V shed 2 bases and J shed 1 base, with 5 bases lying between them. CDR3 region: CASSYAGNTEAFF. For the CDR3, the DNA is TGTGCCAGCAGTTACGCAGGGAACACTGAAGCTTTCTTT.

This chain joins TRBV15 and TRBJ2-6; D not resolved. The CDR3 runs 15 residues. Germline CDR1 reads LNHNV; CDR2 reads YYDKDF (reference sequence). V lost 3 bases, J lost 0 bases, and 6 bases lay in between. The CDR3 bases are TGTGCCACCAGCAGTGCCCACTCTGGGGCCAACGTCCTGACTTTC. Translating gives CATSSAHSGANVLTF.

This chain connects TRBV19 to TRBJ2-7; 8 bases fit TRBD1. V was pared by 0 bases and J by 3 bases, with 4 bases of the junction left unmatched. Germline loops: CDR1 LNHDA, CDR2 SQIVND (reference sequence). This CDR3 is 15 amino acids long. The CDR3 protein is CASSIDNTGGYEQYF. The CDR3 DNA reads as TGTGCCAGTAGTATAGATAATACAGGGGGCTACGAGCAGTACTTC.

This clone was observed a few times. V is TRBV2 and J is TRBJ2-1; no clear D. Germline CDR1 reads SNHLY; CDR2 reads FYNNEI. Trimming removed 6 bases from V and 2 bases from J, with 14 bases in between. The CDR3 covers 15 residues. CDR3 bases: TGTGCCAGCAGATATGACGGCTCAACCTACAATGAGCAGTTCTTC. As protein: CASRYDGSTYNEQFF.

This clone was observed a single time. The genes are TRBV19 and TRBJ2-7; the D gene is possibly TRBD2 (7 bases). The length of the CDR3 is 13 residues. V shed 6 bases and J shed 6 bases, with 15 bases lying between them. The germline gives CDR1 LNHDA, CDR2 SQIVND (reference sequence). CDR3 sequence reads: CASSPGGLVEQYF. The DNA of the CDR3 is TGTGCCAGTAGCCCCGGGGGGCTGGTCGAGCAGTACTTC.

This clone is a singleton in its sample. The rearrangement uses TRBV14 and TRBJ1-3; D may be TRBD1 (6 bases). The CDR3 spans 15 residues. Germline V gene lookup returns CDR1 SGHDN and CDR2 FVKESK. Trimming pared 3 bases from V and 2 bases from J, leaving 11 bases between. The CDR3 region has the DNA TGTGCCAGCAGCCAGGGGGGCTTTGCTGGAAACACCATATATTTT. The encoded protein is CASSQGGFAGNTIYF. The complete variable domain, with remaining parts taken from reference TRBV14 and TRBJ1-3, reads EAGVTQFPSHSVIEKGQTVTLRCDPISGHDNLYWYRRVMGKEIKFLLHFVKESKQDESGMPNNRFLAERTGGTYSTLKVQPAELEDSGVYFCASSQGGFAGNTIYFGEGSWLTVV.

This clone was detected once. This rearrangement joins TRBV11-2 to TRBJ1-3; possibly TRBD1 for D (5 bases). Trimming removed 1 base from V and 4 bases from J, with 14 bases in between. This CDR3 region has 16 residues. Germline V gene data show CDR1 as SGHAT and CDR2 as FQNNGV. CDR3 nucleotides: TGTGCCAGCAGCTTAGGCCAGGGACTCTCCGGAAACACCATATATTTT. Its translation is CASSLGQGLSGNTIYF. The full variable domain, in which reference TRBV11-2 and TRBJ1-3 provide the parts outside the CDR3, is EAGVAQSPRYKIIEKRQSVAFWCNPISGHATLYWYQQILGQGPKLLIQFQNNGVVDDSQLPKDRFSAERLKGVDSTLKIQPAKLEDSAVYLCASSLGQGLSGNTIYFGEGSWLTVV.

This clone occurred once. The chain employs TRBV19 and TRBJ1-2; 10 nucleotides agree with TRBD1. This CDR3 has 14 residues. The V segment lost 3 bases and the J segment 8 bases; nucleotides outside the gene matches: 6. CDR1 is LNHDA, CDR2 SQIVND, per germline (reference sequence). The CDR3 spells CASSMDRGNLGYTF. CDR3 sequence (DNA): TGTGCCAGTAGTATGGACAGGGGGAATTTGGGCTACACCTTC. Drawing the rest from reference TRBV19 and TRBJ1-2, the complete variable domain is DGGITQSPKYLFRKEGQNVTLSCEQNLNHDAMYWYRQDPGQGLRLIYYSQIVNDFQKGDIAEGYSVSREKKESFPLTVTSAQKNPTAFYLCASSMDRGNLGYTFGSGTRLTVV.

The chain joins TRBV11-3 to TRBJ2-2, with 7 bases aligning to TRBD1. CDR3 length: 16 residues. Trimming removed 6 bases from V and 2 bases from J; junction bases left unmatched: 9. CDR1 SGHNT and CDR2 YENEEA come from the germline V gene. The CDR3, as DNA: TGTGCCAGCAGATCAGAGCGACAGGGAAACACCGGGGAGCTGTTTTTT. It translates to CASRSERQGNTGELFF.

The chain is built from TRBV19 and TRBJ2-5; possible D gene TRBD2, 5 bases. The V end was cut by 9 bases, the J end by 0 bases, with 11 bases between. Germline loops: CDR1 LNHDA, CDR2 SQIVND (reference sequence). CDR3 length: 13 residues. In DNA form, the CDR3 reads TGTGCCAGCTCACGGACTTACCAAGAGACCCAGTACTTC. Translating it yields CASSRTYQETQYF.

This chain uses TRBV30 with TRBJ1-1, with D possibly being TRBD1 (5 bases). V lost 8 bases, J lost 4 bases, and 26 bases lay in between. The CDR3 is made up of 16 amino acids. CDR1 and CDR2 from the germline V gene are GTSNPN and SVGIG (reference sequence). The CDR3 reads CAHPPRPRDVITEAFF. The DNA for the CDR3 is TGTGCCCACCCTCCCCGGCCCAGGGATGTAATCACTGAAGCTTTCTTT.

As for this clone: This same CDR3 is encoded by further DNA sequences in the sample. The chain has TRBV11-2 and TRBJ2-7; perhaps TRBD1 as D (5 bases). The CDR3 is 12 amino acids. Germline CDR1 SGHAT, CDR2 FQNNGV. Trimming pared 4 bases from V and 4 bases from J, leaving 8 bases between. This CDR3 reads CASSSSGYEQYF. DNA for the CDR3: TGTGCCAGCAGCTCCTCAGGGTACGAGCAGTACTTC. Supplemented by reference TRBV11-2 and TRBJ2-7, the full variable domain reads EAGVAQSPRYKIIEKRQSVAFWCNPISGHATLYWYQQILGQGPKLLIQFQNNGVVDDSQLPKDRFSAERLKGVDSTLKIQPAKLEDSAVYLCASSSSGYEQYFGPGTRLTVT.

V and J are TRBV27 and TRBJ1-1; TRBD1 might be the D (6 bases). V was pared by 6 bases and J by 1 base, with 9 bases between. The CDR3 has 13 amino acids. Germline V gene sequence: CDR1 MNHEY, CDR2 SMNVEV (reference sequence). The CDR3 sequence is CASRIQGNTEAFF. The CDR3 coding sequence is TGTGCCAGCAGAATACAGGGGAACACTGAAGCTTTCTTT.